The clone carrying this T cell receptor beta chain has a single count. The target antigen is unknown. Germline lookup yields CDR1 LNHDA and CDR2 SQIVND (reference sequence). This CDR3 is built from 15 residues. V shed 1 base, J shed 6 bases, and the junction held 8 bases outside the gene matches. The sample comes from a study of T cell responses to AZD1222 COVID-19 vaccine. Overall study: Analyses pooled second doses at about 4 or about 12 weeks. Study-wide points: Reportedly, close to half of spike-specific TCRs are directed against unmutated variant regions. Clonal diversity may have been underestimated, and the donors were mostly white British, with more females than males.

Profiling relied on immunoSEQ multiplex PCR, and the TCRdb table lists in-frame clones only, not all of them. The sample includes under 70,000 clones, 80% to 90% of them seen just once. The specimen was peripheral blood, collected on day 0 of AZD1222 vaccination. The clonotype originates from an adult in good health. The V gene is TRBV19, the J gene TRBJ1-2; 7 nucleotides match TRBD1. Written as DNA, the CDR3 is TGTGCCAGTAGTATAGGCCCGAGACAGGGTGATGGCTACACCTTC. Protein: CASSIGPRQGDGYTF.